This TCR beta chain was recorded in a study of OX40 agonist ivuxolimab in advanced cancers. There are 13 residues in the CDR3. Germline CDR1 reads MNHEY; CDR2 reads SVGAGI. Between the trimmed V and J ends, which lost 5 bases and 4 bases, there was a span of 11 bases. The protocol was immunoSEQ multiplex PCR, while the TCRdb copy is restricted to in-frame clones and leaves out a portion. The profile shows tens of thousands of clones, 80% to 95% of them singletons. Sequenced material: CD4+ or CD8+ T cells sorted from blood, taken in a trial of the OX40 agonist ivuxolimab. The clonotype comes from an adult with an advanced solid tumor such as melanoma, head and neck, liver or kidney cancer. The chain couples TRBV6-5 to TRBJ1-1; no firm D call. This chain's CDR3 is CASSVGYRTEAFF. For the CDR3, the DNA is TGTGCCAGCAGTGTGGGGTATCGCACTGAAGCTTTCTTT.